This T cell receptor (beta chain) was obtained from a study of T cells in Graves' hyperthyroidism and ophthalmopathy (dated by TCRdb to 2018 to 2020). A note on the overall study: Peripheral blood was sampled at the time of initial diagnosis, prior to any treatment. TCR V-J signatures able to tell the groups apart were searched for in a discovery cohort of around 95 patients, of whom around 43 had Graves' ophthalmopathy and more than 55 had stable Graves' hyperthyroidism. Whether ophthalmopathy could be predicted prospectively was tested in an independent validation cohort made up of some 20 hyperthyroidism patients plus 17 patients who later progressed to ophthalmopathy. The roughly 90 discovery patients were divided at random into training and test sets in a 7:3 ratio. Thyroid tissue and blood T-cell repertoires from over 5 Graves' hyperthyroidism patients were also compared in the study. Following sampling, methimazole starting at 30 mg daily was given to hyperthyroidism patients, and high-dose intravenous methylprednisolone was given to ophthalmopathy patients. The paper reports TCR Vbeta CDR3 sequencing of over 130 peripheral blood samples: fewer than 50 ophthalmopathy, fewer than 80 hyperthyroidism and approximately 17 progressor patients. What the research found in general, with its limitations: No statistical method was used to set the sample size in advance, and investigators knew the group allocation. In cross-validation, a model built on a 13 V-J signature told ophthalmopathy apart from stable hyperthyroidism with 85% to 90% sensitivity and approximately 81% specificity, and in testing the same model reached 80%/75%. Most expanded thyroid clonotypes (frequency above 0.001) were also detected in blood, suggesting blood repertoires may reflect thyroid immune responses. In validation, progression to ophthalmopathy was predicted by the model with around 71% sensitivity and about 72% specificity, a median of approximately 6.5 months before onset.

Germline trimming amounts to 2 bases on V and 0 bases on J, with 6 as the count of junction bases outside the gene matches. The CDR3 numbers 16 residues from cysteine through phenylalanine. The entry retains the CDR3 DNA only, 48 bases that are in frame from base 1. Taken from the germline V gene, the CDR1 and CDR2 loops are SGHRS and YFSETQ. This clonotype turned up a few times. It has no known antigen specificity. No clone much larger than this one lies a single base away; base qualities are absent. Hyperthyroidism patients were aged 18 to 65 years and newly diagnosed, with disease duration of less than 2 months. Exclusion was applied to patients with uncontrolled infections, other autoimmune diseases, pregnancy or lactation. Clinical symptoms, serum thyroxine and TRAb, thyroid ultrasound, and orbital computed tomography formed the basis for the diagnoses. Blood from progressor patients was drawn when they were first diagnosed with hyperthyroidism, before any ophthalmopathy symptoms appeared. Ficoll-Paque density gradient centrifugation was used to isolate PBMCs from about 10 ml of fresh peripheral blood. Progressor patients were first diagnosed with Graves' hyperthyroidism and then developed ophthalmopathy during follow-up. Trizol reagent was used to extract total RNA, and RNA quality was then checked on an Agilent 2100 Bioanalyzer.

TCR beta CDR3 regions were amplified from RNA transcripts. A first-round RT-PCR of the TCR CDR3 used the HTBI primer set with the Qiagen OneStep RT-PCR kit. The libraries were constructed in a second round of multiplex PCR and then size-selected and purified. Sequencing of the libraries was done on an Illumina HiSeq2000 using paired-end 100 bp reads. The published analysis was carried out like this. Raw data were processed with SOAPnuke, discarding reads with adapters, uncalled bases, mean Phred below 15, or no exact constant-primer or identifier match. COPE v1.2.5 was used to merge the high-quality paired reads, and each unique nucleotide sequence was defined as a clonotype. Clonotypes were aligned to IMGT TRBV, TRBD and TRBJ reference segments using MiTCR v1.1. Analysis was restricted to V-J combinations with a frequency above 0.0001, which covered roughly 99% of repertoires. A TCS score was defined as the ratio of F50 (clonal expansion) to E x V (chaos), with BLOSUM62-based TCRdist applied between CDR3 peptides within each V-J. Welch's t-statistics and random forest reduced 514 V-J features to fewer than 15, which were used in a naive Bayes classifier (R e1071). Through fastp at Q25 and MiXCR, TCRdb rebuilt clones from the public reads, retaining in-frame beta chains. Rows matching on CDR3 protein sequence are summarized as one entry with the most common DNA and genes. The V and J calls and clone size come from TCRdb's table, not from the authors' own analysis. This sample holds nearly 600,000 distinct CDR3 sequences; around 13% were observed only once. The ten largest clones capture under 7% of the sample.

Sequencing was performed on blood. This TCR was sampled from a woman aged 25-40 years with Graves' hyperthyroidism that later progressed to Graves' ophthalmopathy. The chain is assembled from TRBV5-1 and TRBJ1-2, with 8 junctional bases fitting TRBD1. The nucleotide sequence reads TGCGCCAGCAGCTTCTCCGGGACAGGAGCTAACTATGGCTACACCTTC. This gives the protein CASSFSGTGANYGYTF.